This T cell receptor beta chain came from a study of T cells in Graves' hyperthyroidism and ophthalmopathy. V lost 5 bases and J lost 0, with 14 bases in between. Germline values: CDR1 SGHTA, CDR2 FQGTGA. The CDR3 is made up of 16 amino acids. It was RNA transcripts that yielded the amplified TCR beta CDR3 regions. HTBI primers were used for first-round RT-PCR of the TCR CDR3. TCRdb itself ran the multiplex PCR reads through MiXCR, one entry per CDR3 protein. The sample lists 550,000 to 600,000 distinct CDR3 sequences; 12% to 15% were seen once. This clonotype was observed many times. V is TRBV7-3 and J is TRBJ2-1; D is perhaps TRBD1 (7 bases). Specimen: blood. The TCR sequence derives from a woman aged 18-29 years with Graves' ophthalmopathy. Written as DNA, the CDR3 is TGTGCCAGCAGCGGAGGCGGGGACAGCTCCTACAATGAGCAGTTCTTC. It codes for CASSGGGDSSYNEQFF.